Each of the 13 T cell receptor beta chains below was sequenced from the same sample in a study of T cell responses to AZD1222 COVID-19 vaccine. Method: immunoSEQ multiplex PCR; TCRdb's copy keeps in-frame clones and lacks some. Of around 250,000 clones detected, more than 80% appear once; the ten largest clones hold roughly 0.6%. The material was peripheral blood, obtained on day 0 of AZD1222 vaccination. These receptors were taken from an adult in good health.

This chain links TRBV5-1 with TRBJ2-6; D is undetermined. Germline assignment: CDR1 SGHRS and CDR2 YFSETQ. Trimming took off 6 bases at V and 3 bases at J, with 13 bases between the two ends. This CDR3 comprises 15 residues. CDR3 protein: CASTLGGLGANVLTF. DNA for the CDR3: TGCGCCAGCACACTGGGTGGGCTTGGGGCCAACGTCCTGACTTTC.

The CDR3 reads CAWSQGAGGYTF. The DNA of the CDR3 is TGTGCCTGGAGTCAAGGGGCGGGGGGCTACACCTTC. The chain carries TRBV30 and TRBJ1-2; D perhaps matches TRBD1 (5 bases). The CDR3 consists of 12 residues. CDR1 and CDR2 from the germline V gene are GTSNPN and SVGIG (reference sequence). The germline V and J ends were trimmed by 2 bases and 8 bases, with 12 bases remaining between them.

The chain is built from TRBV4-2 and TRBJ2-5; no definite D call. V was trimmed by 4 bases and J by 4 bases, leaving 22 bases between them. CDR1 LGHNA and CDR2 YNFKEQ come from the germline V gene. The CDR3 has 17 residues. CDR3 sequence (DNA): TGTGCCAGCAGCCCTCTCAAGGGTTCTGGCGCGCTAGAGACCCAGTACTTC. Protein product: CASSPLKGSGALETQYF.

The V gene is TRBV20-1, the J gene TRBJ1-1; D is uncertain. V was shortened by 6 bases and J by 5 bases, with 10 bases between the two germline ends. The CDR3 sequence is 11 residues long. CDR1 is DFQATT, CDR2 SNEGSKA, per germline (reference sequence). CDR3 in DNA: TGCAGTGCCTTGGTCGGGACTGAAGCTTTCTTT. Its protein product is CSALVGTEAFF.

V and J are TRBV21-1 and TRBJ2-7. TRBV21-1 is described as a pseudogene. CDR3 size: 14 residues. The CDR3 is CATCPLDGPYEQYF. DNA of the CDR3: TGTGCCACCTGTCCCCTCGACGGGCCCTACGAGCAGTACTTC.

The V gene is TRBV9, the J gene TRBJ2-7; TRBD2 aligns across 10 bases. CDR1 and CDR2 (germline): SGDLS, YYNGEE. This CDR3 contains 18 residues. V gave up 0 bases and J gave up 4 bases; unmatched junction bases: 13. CDR3 in DNA: TGTGCCAGCAGCGTAGCTCCGCGGGCTAGCGGGAGTGGGTACGAGCAGTACTTC. This sequence encodes CASSVAPRASGSGYEQYF.

The gene calls are TRBV28 and TRBJ1-1; 8 nucleotides align to TRBD1. The J segment lost 0 bases and the V segment lost 5 bases, leaving 8 bases of the junction unmatched. Germline CDR1 MDHEN, CDR2 SYDVKM. This CDR3 spans 16 amino acids. The CDR3 protein is CASSRKQGGLNTEAFF. Here the CDR3 DNA reads TGTGCCAGCAGTCGGAAACAGGGGGGCTTGAACACTGAAGCTTTCTTT.

A note on this clone: The sample contains more than one DNA sequence encoding this CDR3. The J gene is TRBJ2-2, the V gene TRBV12-3 or TRBV12-4; D is unresolved. V was clipped by 6 bases and J by 1 base, with 3 bases between them. This CDR3 region has 12 residues. CDR3 sequence (DNA): TGTGCCAGCAGGAAGAACACCGGGGAGCTGTTTTTT. Its translation is CASRKNTGELFF.

The gene calls are TRBV14 and TRBJ2-7; the D gene is possibly TRBD1 (6 bases). The ends were cut back, 1 base at V and 2 bases at J, with 15 bases in the middle. CDR3 length: 16 amino acids. Germline loops: CDR1 SGHDN, CDR2 FVKESK. The CDR3 bases are TGTGCCAGCAGCCAAGTAACCGGGACACCGCCCTACGAGCAGTACTTC. This sequence encodes CASSQVTGTPPYEQYF.

This chain links TRBV4-3 with TRBJ2-1, with 10 bases identical to TRBD2. The CDR3 is 16 amino acids. With V trimmed by 3 bases and J by 3 bases, 5 bases remained unmatched. Germline CDR1 reads LGHNA; CDR2 reads YSLEER. This CDR3 is CASSQLAGDNYNEQFF. In DNA, the CDR3 is TGCGCCAGCAGCCAGCTAGCGGGAGACAACTACAATGAGCAGTTCTTC.

This chain links TRBV5-1 with TRBJ2-7, with unresolved D. V was trimmed by 0 bases and J by 3 bases, leaving 10 bases between them. Germline CDR1 reads SGHRS; CDR2 reads YFSETQ. The CDR3 spans 14 residues. CDR3 sequence: CASSLGSAIYEQYF. In nucleotides, the CDR3 is TGCGCCAGCAGCTTGGGGTCAGCAATCTACGAGCAGTACTTC.

The rearrangement joins TRBV4-1 to TRBJ1-4; D remains unclear. CDR1 and CDR2 from the germline V gene are MGHRA and YSYEKL. The CDR3 loop spans 15 amino acids. The ends were cut back, 5 bases at V and 0 bases at J, with 10 bases in the middle. The chain's CDR3 is CASSRLPSTNEKLFF. CDR3 sequence (DNA): TGCGCCAGCAGCAGACTACCTTCAACTAATGAAAAACTGTTTTTT.

The V call is TRBV28, the J call TRBJ1-1, with TRBD1 matching over 10 bases. The CDR3 is 14 residues long. V lost 5 bases and J lost 5; bases outside the gene matches: 5. CDR1 and CDR2 (germline): MDHEN, SYDVKM. The CDR3 DNA reads TGTGCCAGCAGTCGACAGGGGGCAGGTACTGAAGCTTTCTTT. Its translation: CASSRQGAGTEAFF.